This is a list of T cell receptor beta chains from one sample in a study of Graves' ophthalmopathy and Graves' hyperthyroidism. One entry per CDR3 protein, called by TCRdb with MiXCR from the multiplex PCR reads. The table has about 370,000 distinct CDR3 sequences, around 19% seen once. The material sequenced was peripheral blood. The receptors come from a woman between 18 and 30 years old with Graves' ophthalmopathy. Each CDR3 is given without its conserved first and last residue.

AISPLRDTNGYT	TRBV10-3	TRBJ1-2
ASSYKGQAYGYT	TRBV6-2/TRBV6-3	TRBJ1-2
AWRPGNGYNSPLH	TRBV30	TRBJ1-6
ASSWGNRQHGYT	TRBV28	TRBJ1-2
ASSRDRPSGYT	TRBV6-1	TRBJ1-2
ASSQGLAELRREQY	TRBV4-1	TRBJ2-7
ASSLPGWQPQH	TRBV12-3/TRBV12-4	TRBJ1-5
ASSFGAGTFYGYT	TRBV12-3/TRBV12-4	TRBJ1-2
ASSYPGSLEQY	TRBV6-5	TRBJ2-7
ASSYWSGTGNTIY	TRBV6-5	TRBJ1-3
ASSFRLGGLRAKAF	TRBV12-3/TRBV12-4	TRBJ1-1
ASSLEFHQPQH	TRBV12-3/TRBV12-4	TRBJ1-5
ASRDRQYQETQY	TRBV28	TRBJ2-5
SVPGLPRETQY	TRBV29-1	TRBJ2-5
ASSLTGGGTYEQY	TRBV7-3	TRBJ2-7
ASSQDPIPETQY	TRBV14	TRBJ2-5